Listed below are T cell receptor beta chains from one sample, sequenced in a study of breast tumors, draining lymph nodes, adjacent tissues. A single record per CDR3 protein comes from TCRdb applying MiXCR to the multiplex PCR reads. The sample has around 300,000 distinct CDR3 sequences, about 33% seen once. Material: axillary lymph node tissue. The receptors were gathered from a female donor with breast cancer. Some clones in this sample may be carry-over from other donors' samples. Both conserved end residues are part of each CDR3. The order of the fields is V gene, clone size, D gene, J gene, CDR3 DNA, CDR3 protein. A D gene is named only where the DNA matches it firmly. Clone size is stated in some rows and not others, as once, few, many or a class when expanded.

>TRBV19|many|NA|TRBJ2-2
TGTGCCAGCACCTTAGGGGGAGGCACCGGGGAGCTGTTTTTT
CASTLGGGTGELFF
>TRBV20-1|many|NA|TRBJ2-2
TGCAGTGCTAGAGCAACAGCCTTTAACACCGGGGAGCTGTTTTTT
CSARATAFNTGELFF
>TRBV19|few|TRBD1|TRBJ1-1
TGTGCCAGTACAAGGGGGCCCAACACTGAAGCTTTCTTT
CASTRGPNTEAFF
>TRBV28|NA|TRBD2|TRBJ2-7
TGTGCCAGCAGTGGCAGCGGGGGCCCCGGGCGCGAGCAGTACTTC
CASSGSGGPGREQYF
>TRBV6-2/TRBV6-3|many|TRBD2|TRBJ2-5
TGTGCCAGCAGAACTAGCGGGAGTGGGACCCAGTACTTC
CASRTSGSGTQYF
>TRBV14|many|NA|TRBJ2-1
TGTGCCAGCAGCATTCGACGGGACACCAACTACAATGAGCAGTTCTTC
CASSIRRDTNYNEQFF
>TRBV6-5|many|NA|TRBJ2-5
TGTGCCAGCAGTTACGGCGGTTCCCAAGAGACCCAGTACTTC
CASSYGGSQETQYF
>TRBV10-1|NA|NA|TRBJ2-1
TGCGCCAGCAGTGAGAGGGGTCCGCCCTACAATGAGCAGTTCTTC
CASSERGPPYNEQFF
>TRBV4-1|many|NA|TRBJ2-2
TGCGCCAGCAGCCAAGGGTCTGCCACCACCGGGGAGCTGTTTTTT
CASSQGSATTGELFF
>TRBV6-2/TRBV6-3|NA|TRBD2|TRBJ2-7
TGTGCCAGCAGTTCCTCGCCGGGACTAGTTCACTACGAGCAGTACTTC
CASSSSPGLVHYEQYF
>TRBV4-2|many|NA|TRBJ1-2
TGTGCCAGCAGCCAAGATCGGGCGGCAGCGTCGTTCGGCTACACCTTC
CASSQDRAAASFGYTF
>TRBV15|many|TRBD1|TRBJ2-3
TGTGCCACCAGCAGAGATAAGGGGGCTAGCACAGATACGCAGTATTTT
CATSRDKGASTDTQYF
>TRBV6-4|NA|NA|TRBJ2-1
TGTGCCAGCAGTGAGGAGGTGAGCTCCTACAATGAGCAGTTCTTC
CASSEEVSSYNEQFF
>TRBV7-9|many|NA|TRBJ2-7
TGTGCCAGCAGCTTTTCTCTCGGGGGCGATCGTGACTACGAGCAGTACTTC
CASSFSLGGDRDYEQYF
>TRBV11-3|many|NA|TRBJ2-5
TGTGCCAGCAGCTTGATGGCGGCCCTCGGGGAGACCCAGTACTTC
CASSLMAALGETQYF
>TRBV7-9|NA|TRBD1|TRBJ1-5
TGTGCCAGCAGCTCCTACAGGGGGCCAAAACAGCCCCAGCATTTT
CASSSYRGPKQPQHF
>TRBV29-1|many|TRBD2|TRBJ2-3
TGCAGCGTTGACGGTTTGGCAGCGGGACGTATCACAGATACGCAGTATTTT
CSVDGLAAGRITDTQYF
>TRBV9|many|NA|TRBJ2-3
TGTGCCAGCAGCGTAGGGCGGAGTGGGGGCACAGATACGCAGTATTTT
CASSVGRSGGTDTQYF
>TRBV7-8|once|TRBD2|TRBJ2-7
TGTGCCAGCAGCTTAATGGCTAGCGGGAGTTACGAGCAGTACTTC
CASSLMASGSYEQYF
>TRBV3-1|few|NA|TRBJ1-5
TGTGCCAGCAGCGAAGGGGCTGGAGGTCAGCCCCAGCATTTT
CASSEGAGGQPQHF
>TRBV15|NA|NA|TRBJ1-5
TGTGCCACCAGCAGAGATATGGGGAATAGTCAGCCCCAGCATTTT
CATSRDMGNSQPQHF
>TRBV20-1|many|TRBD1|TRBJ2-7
TGCAGTGCTAGTGGGTACGTCGGGACAGCGACGTCCTACGACGAGCAGTACTTC
CSASGYVGTATSYDEQYF
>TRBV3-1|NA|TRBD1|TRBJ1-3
TGTGCCAGCAGCCGGGACAGGGGAAGAAACACCATATATTTT
CASSRDRGRNTIYF
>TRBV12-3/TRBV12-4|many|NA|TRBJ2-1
TGTGCCAGCAGCATCGGAGCGGTTTCCTACAATGAGCAGTTCTTC
CASSIGAVSYNEQFF
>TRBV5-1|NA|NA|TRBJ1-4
TGCGCCAGCAGCTTGGCCGGGACTCGTAATGAAAAACTGTTTTTT
CASSLAGTRNEKLFF
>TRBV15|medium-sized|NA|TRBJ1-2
TGTGCCACCAGCAGAGATACGGGACGGGGCTATGGCTACACCTTC
CATSRDTGRGYGYTF
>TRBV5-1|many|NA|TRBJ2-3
TGCGCCAGCAGCTTGGAGATCCCTAGCACAGATACGCAGTATTTT
CASSLEIPSTDTQYF
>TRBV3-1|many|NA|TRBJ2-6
TGTGCCAGCAGCGGATCGGGACGGAACAACGTCCTGACTTTC
CASSGSGRNNVLTF
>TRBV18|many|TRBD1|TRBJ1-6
TGTGCCAGCTCAGAGGGACAGGAAAATTCACCCCTCCACTTT
CASSEGQENSPLHF
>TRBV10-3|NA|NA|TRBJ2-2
TGTGCCATCAGTGAGGCTAAGAGCGGGGAGCTGTTTTTT
CAISEAKSGELFF
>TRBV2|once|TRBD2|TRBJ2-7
TGTGCCAGCAGCCGGACTAGCGGGAGGGCCGGCGAGCAGTACTTC
CASSRTSGRAGEQYF
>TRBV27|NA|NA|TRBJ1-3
TGTGCCAGCAGTTTCGGCTCTGGAAACGCCATATATTTT
CASSFGSGNAIYF
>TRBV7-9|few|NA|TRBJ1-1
TGTGCCAGCAGCTTAGAGGGGAGGCCTGAAGCTTTCTTT
CASSLEGRPEAFF
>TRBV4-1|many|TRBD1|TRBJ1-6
TGCGCCAGCAGCCGACAGGGGGACTATAATTCACCCCTCCACTTT
CASSRQGDYNSPLHF
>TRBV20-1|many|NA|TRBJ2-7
TGCAGTGCTAGGTTGCTGGGGAACTACGAGCAGTACTTC
CSARLLGNYEQYF
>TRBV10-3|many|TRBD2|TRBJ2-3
TGTGCCATCAGAGAAGCGGGAGGAAACGCAGATACGCAGTATTTT
CAIREAGGNADTQYF
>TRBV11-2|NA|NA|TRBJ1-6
TGTGCCAGCAGCTTTCGGGGAAGCTCCTACAATTCACTCCTCCACTTT
CASSFRGSSYNSLLHF
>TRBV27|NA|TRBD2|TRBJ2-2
TGTGCCAGCAGTTCACTAGCGGGTTTGAACACCGGGGAGCTGTTTTTT
CASSSLAGLNTGELFF
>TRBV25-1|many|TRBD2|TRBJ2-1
TGTGCCAGCAGTCCCCCCGGGACTAGCGGGCTCAATGAGCAGTTCTTC
CASSPPGTSGLNEQFF
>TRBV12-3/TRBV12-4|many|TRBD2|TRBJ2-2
TGTGCCAGCAGCGATAGCGGGAGGGCGGGCGGGGAGCTGTTTTTT
CASSDSGRAGGELFF
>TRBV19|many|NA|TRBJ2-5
TGTGCCAGTGCGTCCGGGAACCGAAAAGAGACCCAGTACTTC
CASASGNRKETQYF
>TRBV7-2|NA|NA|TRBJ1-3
TGTGCCAGCAGCTTAAAACAGGGCTCTGGAAACACCATATATTTT
CASSLKQGSGNTIYF
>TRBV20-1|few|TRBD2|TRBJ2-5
TGCAGTGCTAGACATTCCCTAGCGGGAACCTCGGTCCAAGAGACCCAGTACTTC
CSARHSLAGTSVQETQYF
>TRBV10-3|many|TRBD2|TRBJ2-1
TGTGCCATCAGTGGGACTAGCGTCCCCAATGAGCAGTTCTTC
CAISGTSVPNEQFF
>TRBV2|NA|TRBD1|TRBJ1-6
TGTGCCAGTGGTGGGGCAGGGGGCACCCTCCACTTT
CASGGAGGTLHF
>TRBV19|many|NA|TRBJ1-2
TGTGCCAGTAGTATTCCCTTTGGACGGATCTATGGCTACACCTTC
CASSIPFGRIYGYTF
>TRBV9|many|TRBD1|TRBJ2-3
TGTGCCAGCAGCGTAACGGCACAGGGGGGCACAGATACGCAGTATTTT
CASSVTAQGGTDTQYF
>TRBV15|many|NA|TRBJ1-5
TGTGCCACCAGCAGAGATCTGACAGGATCCCGGGCCCAGCATTTT
CATSRDLTGSRAQHF
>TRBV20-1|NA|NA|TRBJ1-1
TGCAGTGCTAGCCAGGGGCTAACTGAAGCTTTCTTT
CSASQGLTEAFF
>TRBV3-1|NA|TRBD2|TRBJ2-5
TGTGCCAGCAGACCCTCTCTTTCCGGGACTAGCGTGTACCAAGAGACCCAGTACTTC
CASRPSLSGTSVYQETQYF
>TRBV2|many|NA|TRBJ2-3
TGTGCCAGCAGTGTTTTTACTAGCACAGATACGCAGTATTTT
CASSVFTSTDTQYF
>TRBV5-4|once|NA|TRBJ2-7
TGTGCCAACCGACACGACCACTGCGAGCAGTACTTC
CANRHDHCEQYF
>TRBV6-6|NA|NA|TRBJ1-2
TGTGCCAGCAGTCACTCTGTGCAGGGCTCTCTTAACTATGGCTACACCTTC
CASSHSVQGSLNYGYTF
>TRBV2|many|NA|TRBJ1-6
TGTGCCAGCTCAGGGTTTTTGAATTCACCCCTCCACTTT
CASSGFLNSPLHF
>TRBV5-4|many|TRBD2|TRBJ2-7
TGTGCCAGCAGCTTGGGTCTAGCGGGGGTAGGTGAGCAGTACTTC
CASSLGLAGVGEQYF
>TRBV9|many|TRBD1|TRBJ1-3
TGTGCCAGCAGCCCCAGGGGGACAGTCTCTGGAAACACCATATATTTT
CASSPRGTVSGNTIYF
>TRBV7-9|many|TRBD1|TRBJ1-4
TGTGCCAGCAGCCCACAGGGGTGGGCTGAAAAACTGTTTTTT
CASSPQGWAEKLFF